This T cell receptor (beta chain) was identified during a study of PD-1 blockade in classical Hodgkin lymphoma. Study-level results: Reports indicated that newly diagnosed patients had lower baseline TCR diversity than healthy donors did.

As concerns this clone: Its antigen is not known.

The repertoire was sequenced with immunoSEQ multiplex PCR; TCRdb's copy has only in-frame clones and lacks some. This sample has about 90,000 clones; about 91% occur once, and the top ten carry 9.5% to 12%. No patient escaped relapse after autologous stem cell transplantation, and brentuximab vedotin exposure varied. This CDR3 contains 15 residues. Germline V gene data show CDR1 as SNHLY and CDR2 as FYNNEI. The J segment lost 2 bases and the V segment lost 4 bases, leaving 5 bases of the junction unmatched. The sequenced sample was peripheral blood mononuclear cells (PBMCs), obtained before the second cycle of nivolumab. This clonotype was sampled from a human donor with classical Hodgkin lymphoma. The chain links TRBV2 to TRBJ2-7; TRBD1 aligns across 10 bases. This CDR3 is CASSGQGARAYEQYF. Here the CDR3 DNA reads TGTGCCAGCAGTGGACAGGGGGCGCGAGCCTACGAGCAGTACTTC.